The TCR beta chain under discussion was sequenced for a study of beta chain features in type 1 diabetes. Stem cell-like memory, regulatory, central memory and naive CD4+ cells were sorted via CD45RO/CCR7/CD25/CD127/CD95/CD27. CDR1 SGHRS and CDR2 YFSETQ come from the germline V gene. This CDR3 contains 15 residues. Trimming took off 4 bases at V and 4 bases at J, with 17 bases between the two ends. Since all of the isolated RNA was reverse transcribed, expressed TCRB transcripts were what got sequenced. Some clones are missing from TCRdb's copy, which holds only in-frame ones; the method was immunoSEQ multiplex PCR. There are 390,000 or so clones in the sample; approximately 15% occur only once, and roughly 0.036% lies in the top ten. Remarks on this clone: Its antigen is unidentified.

Study-wide findings and caveats: In the patient group, naive, central memory and Treg TCRB repertoires seemed more alike than in the healthy donor group. A potential influence of HLA type upon TCRB rearrangement remained unresolved herein. Although PCR might favor shorter templates, it would do so equally in patients and controls.

The chain joins TRBV5-1 to TRBJ2-5, with a tentative D call TRBD1 (6 bases). What was sequenced was naive CD4+ T cells from blood. The sequence was collected from a man aged 25 to 40 in good health. CDR3 residues: CASSSTQGQRETQYF. Here the CDR3 DNA reads TGCGCCAGCAGCAGCACACAGGGCCAGAGAGAGACCCAGTACTTC.